This T cell receptor (beta chain) was recorded in a study of blood T cell repertoires in COVID-19. This clone was seen a single time. CDR3 length equals 16 residues. In germline, CDR1 is LNHDA, CDR2 SQIVND (reference sequence). Unmatched junction bases numbered 11, after V lost 5 bases and J lost 4 bases. Clones were read by immunoSEQ multiplex PCR, and TCRdb kept only the in-frame ones, dropping some. Of tens of thousands of clones listed, 88% are singletons. The chain is built from TRBV19 and TRBJ1-2; 9 bases are a match to TRBD1. This sequence was found in a human donor in a cohort sampled during active COVID-19. Sequencing used peripheral blood. The CDR3 loop is CASSVQTGGAGYGYTF. CDR3 bases: TGTGCCAGTAGTGTCCAAACAGGGGGCGCGGGCTATGGCTACACCTTC.